The present TCR beta chain was sequenced within a study of shared clonotypes between healthy human individuals. Study-wide findings and caveats: It was the few donors that limited the genetic and exposure-history diversity represented. Naive CD4 clonotypes were shared across a few donors at about 5.2%.

Concerning this clone: Its target is not known.

Germline lookup yields CDR1 SGHRS and CDR2 YFSETQ. V was cut by 4 bases and J by 5 bases, with 15 bases left in between. The CDR3 covers 14 residues. Authors' data handling: Filtering differed because ImmunoSEQ produced junction-only sequences that carried no quality scores. Measured with immunoSEQ multiplex PCR; TCRdb has only the in-frame clones, and not every one. Clonal size and the V and J genes are those of that table, whereas D and trimming came from the DNA. The top ten hold 0.1% to 0.15% of the sample, which has 2 million to 2.5 million clones, under 97% seen once. The chain joins TRBV5-1 to TRBJ1-2; D is possibly TRBD1 (5 bases). The sequenced sample consisted of naive CD4+ T cells sorted from blood. Subset given: CD45RA+ positively selected. The receptor was derived from a man aged 18 to 35 in good health. DNA for the CDR3: TGCGCCAGCAGCCGGGACGGGACGGATTATGGCTACACCTTC. This translates into CASSRDGTDYGYTF.